This T cell receptor beta chain originates from a study of blood T cell repertoires in COVID-19. This clone appeared a few times. Per germline, CDR1 SEHNR and CDR2 FQNEAQ (reference sequence). The CDR3 extends over 14 amino acids. V gave up 4 bases and J gave up 3 bases, with 10 bases separating them. The protocol was immunoSEQ multiplex PCR, while the TCRdb copy is restricted to in-frame clones and leaves out a portion. Among under 450,000 clones listed, roughly 86% were seen once. The sequence derives from a man under 40 who had recovered from COVID-19. The sequenced sample consisted of PBMCs or T cells enriched from blood (not recorded which). The V call is TRBV7-9, the J call TRBJ2-1; a weak D match, TRBD1 (5 bases). The CDR3 DNA sequence: TGTGCCAGCAGCTCGATAGGGGACTACAATGAGCAGTTCTTC. Translation gives CASSSIGDYNEQFF.